Detailed here is one T cell receptor (beta chain). From germline, CDR1 is SGHVS and CDR2 FQNEAQ. V was pared by 5 bases and J by 3 bases, with 9 bases of the junction left unmatched. The CDR3 consists of 15 residues. The data stem from a study of blood T cell repertoires in COVID-19. Study-level information: Samples of COVID-19 (acute and convalescent) were obtained from the United States, Italy and Spain. Sources were T cells, B-cell-depleted T cells, or PBMCs; the material itself was cDNA or gDNA.

In the original workflow: Amplification of reference gene primers was used by the study to estimate nucleated cell counts. Sequencing was performed with immunoSEQ multiplex PCR; in TCRdb, only in-frame clones are kept and a portion is missing. Clone size and V and J calls were adopted from that table, with D and trimming inferred from the DNA. The table has some 110,000 clones, approximately 86% seen once; the top ten hold about 4.5%. This sequence joins TRBV7-8 and TRBJ2-7; 8 positions agree with TRBD1. The receptor was isolated from a man aged 40-49 years with acute or convalescent COVID-19. The material sequenced was peripheral blood. The CDR3 here is CASSPNDRGHYEQYF. The CDR3 nucleotides are TGTGCCAGCAGCCCAAATGACAGGGGCCACTACGAGCAGTACTTC. Full variable domain (outside the CDR3, taken from reference TRBV7-8 and TRBJ2-7): GAGVSQSPRYKVAKRGQDVALRCDPISGHVSLFWYQQALGQGPEFLTYFQNEAQLDKSGLPSDRFFAERPEGSVSTLKIQRTQQEDSAVYLCASSPNDRGHYEQYFGPGTRLTVT.